This T cell receptor (beta chain) is drawn from a study of CD8+ T cells in alopecia areata. Overall study findings and caveats: For lesional scalp, especially alopecia totalis/universalis, clonality was higher than in normal scalp. TCR sharing was clearer in mice than between patients, perhaps partly owing to patient HLA diversity.

With respect to this clone: Its antigen is as yet unknown.

CDR1 SGDLS and CDR2 YYNGEE come from the germline V gene. V lost 4 bases to trimming and J lost 0 bases, with 8 bases between them. The CDR3 extends over 14 amino acids. Investigators isolated RNA and reverse transcribed it into cDNA to act as the sequencing template. Only in-frame clones appear in the TCRdb table, and some are missing; sequencing was by immunoSEQ multiplex PCR. The repertoire consists of 110,000 to 150,000 clones, with less than 75% occurring once and the leading ten covering less than 40%. Investigators sorted PBMCs to obtain both CD4+ and CD8+ T cells. This sequence was found in a human donor in good health. The sequenced sample consisted of CD8+ T cells sorted from blood. This chain joins TRBV9 and TRBJ2-1, with unresolved D. The CDR3 loop reads CASSQENSYNEQFF. The DNA of the CDR3 is TGTGCCAGCAGCCAGGAGAACTCCTACAATGAGCAGTTCTTC. Full variable domain (rest looked up from reference TRBV9 and TRBJ2-1): DSGVTQTPKHLITATGQRVTLRCSPRSGDLSVYWYQQSLDQGLQFLIQYYNGEERAKGNILERFSAQQFPDLHSELNLSSLELGDSALYFCASSQENSYNEQFFGPGTRLTVL.